This T cell receptor beta chain was recorded in a study of shared clonotypes between healthy human individuals. V dropped 9 bases and J dropped 2; count of bases not matched to a gene: 4. CDR3 length equals 13 residues. Germline values: CDR1 SNHLY, CDR2 FYNNEI. Measured with immunoSEQ multiplex PCR; TCRdb has only the in-frame clones, and not every one. The sample consists of millions of clones, about 95% of them appearing once. CD45RO-negative cells were positively selected for CCR7, leaving out terminally differentiated effector memory CD45RA+ cells. V is TRBV2 and J is TRBJ1-3; TRBD1 aligns across 7 bases. The origin of this receptor is a young man in good health. The sequencing input was naive CD8+ T cells sorted from blood. Written as DNA, the CDR3 is TGTGCCAGTGACGACAGGGCTGGAAACACCATATATTTT. Translation gives CASDDRAGNTIYF.